The sequence of this T cell receptor beta chain was determined in a study of blood T cell repertoires in COVID-19. Study at large: Sites in the United States, Italy and Spain provided acute and convalescent COVID-19 samples. PBMCs, B-cell-depleted T cells, or T cells were the source of the cDNA or gDNA that made up the material.

Under the authors' procedure: Amplifying reference gene primers gave estimates of nucleated cell counts. Method: immunoSEQ multiplex PCR; TCRdb's copy keeps in-frame clones and lacks some. V and J calls and clone size are given by that table; D and trimming were obtained from the DNA. The table records fewer than 90,000 clones, about 91% of them present only once. The TCR originated in a woman aged 80 or over with active or convalescent COVID-19. The source material was peripheral blood.

CDR3 residues: CASSVAGSNYGYTF. The CDR3 DNA reads TGTGCCAGCAGCGTAGCTGGGAGCAACTATGGCTACACCTTC. This chain links TRBV9 with TRBJ1-2; D unresolved. The germline V gene has CDR1 SGDLS and CDR2 YYNGEE. V was shortened by 0 bases and J by 2 bases, with 8 bases between the two germline ends. The CDR3 covers 14 residues.